Listed below are T cell receptor beta chains from one sample, sequenced in a study of blood T cell repertoires in COVID-19. Profiled with immunoSEQ multiplex PCR; TCRdb holds only in-frame clones, not every one. The sample includes 320,000 or so clones, over 80% of them seen just once. Specimen: PBMCs or T cells enriched from blood (not recorded which). The source of these receptors is a man aged 30-40 years who had recovered from COVID-19. Each CDR3 is given with its conserved first and last residue. D genes are given only for firm matches. Clone size, where shown, is once, few, many, or a class for clones that have expanded.

j_gene: TRBJ1-4
v_gene: TRBV18
d_gene: .
abundance: .
CDR3nt: TGTGCCAGCTCCCTCAGGGAGGGAGGCGAAAAACTGTTTTTT
CDR3aa: CASSLREGGEKLFF

j_gene: TRBJ1-2
v_gene: TRBV19
d_gene: .
abundance: few
CDR3nt: TGTGCCAGTACACCGGCAGGCACCTATGGCTACACCTTC
CDR3aa: CASTPAGTYGYTF

j_gene: TRBJ1-5
v_gene: TRBV15
d_gene: .
abundance: .
CDR3nt: TGTGCCACCAGCAGGGACACGGACCAATATCAGCCCCAGCATTTT
CDR3aa: CATSRDTDQYQPQHF

j_gene: TRBJ1-5
v_gene: TRBV7-9
d_gene: .
abundance: .
CDR3nt: TGTGCCAGCAGCTTAATCGGGGGTGGGCAGCCCCAGCATTTT
CDR3aa: CASSLIGGGQPQHF

j_gene: TRBJ1-4
v_gene: TRBV28
d_gene: .
abundance: .
CDR3nt: TGTGCCAGAGTGACGGGACATAAGGTAAAACTGTTTTTT
CDR3aa: CARVTGHKVKLFF

j_gene: TRBJ2-5
v_gene: TRBV7-9
d_gene: .
abundance: .
CDR3nt: TGTGCCAGCAGCTTAGTGGGGGGACAAGAGACCCAGTACTTC
CDR3aa: CASSLVGGQETQYF

j_gene: TRBJ2-3
v_gene: TRBV9
d_gene: .
abundance: .
CDR3nt: TGTGCCAGCAGCGGCCCCTCGACAGAGCACACAGATACGCAGTATTTT
CDR3aa: CASSGPSTEHTDTQYF

j_gene: TRBJ2-7
v_gene: TRBV2
d_gene: TRBD1
abundance: .
CDR3nt: TGTGCCAGCAGACGCGAACCACAGACAGGGGGCGAGCAGTACTTC
CDR3aa: CASRREPQTGGEQYF

j_gene: TRBJ2-7
v_gene: TRBV18
d_gene: .
abundance: few
CDR3nt: TGTGCCAGCTCACCAAGTGCTCTAGCGGAGCAGTACTTC
CDR3aa: CASSPSALAEQYF

j_gene: TRBJ2-5
v_gene: TRBV6-1
d_gene: TRBD2
abundance: .
CDR3nt: TGTGCCAGCAGTGAGCACGGCGGGGGAACAGAGACCCAGTACTTC
CDR3aa: CASSEHGGGTETQYF

j_gene: TRBJ2-1
v_gene: TRBV5-6
d_gene: TRBD2
abundance: .
CDR3nt: TGTGCCAGCAGCTTGGTGACTAGCGGGTCATACAATGAGCAGTTCTTC
CDR3aa: CASSLVTSGSYNEQFF

j_gene: TRBJ1-1
v_gene: TRBV19
d_gene: .
abundance: .
CDR3nt: TGTGCCGTAGGGAGTCAGGGGTACACTGAAGCTTTCTTT
CDR3aa: CAVGSQGYTEAFF

j_gene: TRBJ1-5
v_gene: TRBV9
d_gene: .
abundance: .
CDR3nt: TGTGCCAGCAGCGTAGCCCCCGACAGGAATCAGCCCCAGCATTTT
CDR3aa: CASSVAPDRNQPQHF

j_gene: TRBJ1-3
v_gene: TRBV2
d_gene: .
abundance: .
CDR3nt: TGTGCCAGCAGTGAGCCTAAGGGAAACACCATATATTTT
CDR3aa: CASSEPKGNTIYF

j_gene: TRBJ1-1
v_gene: TRBV7-9
d_gene: .
abundance: .
CDR3nt: TGTGCCAGCAGCTTAGTTGCCGGGAACACTGAAGCTTTCTTT
CDR3aa: CASSLVAGNTEAFF

j_gene: TRBJ2-5
v_gene: TRBV27
d_gene: TRBD1
abundance: once
CDR3nt: TGTGCCAGCAGCTCCGGGACAGGGGGAGTTGAGACCCAGTACTTC
CDR3aa: CASSSGTGGVETQYF

j_gene: TRBJ1-1
v_gene: TRBV2
d_gene: .
abundance: .
CDR3nt: TGTGCCAGCAGTGAAGGGGCCAGAAGGGAAGCTTTCTTT
CDR3aa: CASSEGARREAFF

j_gene: TRBJ2-5
v_gene: TRBV2
d_gene: .
abundance: once
CDR3nt: TGTGCCAGCAGTGAAGGGCGGGGTGGGACCCAGTACTTC
CDR3aa: CASSEGRGGTQYF

j_gene: TRBJ1-5
v_gene: TRBV28
d_gene: .
abundance: .
CDR3nt: TGTGCCAGCAGTTTAGGCACAGGGACTCAGCCCCAGCATTTT
CDR3aa: CASSLGTGTQPQHF

j_gene: TRBJ1-6
v_gene: TRBV5-1
d_gene: .
abundance: .
CDR3nt: TGCGCCAGCAGCTTGATGTCAAATTCACCCCTCCACTTT
CDR3aa: CASSLMSNSPLHF

j_gene: TRBJ2-3
v_gene: TRBV6-2/TRBV6-3
d_gene: .
abundance: .
CDR3nt: TGTGCCAGCAGCCAGACACCAGATACGCAGTATTTT
CDR3aa: CASSQTPDTQYF

j_gene: TRBJ2-5
v_gene: TRBV12-5
d_gene: TRBD1
abundance: .
CDR3nt: TGTGCTAGTGGCCCCGGGACAGGGGAACGGACCCAGTACTTC
CDR3aa: CASGPGTGERTQYF

j_gene: TRBJ2-7
v_gene: TRBV7-9
d_gene: .
abundance: .
CDR3nt: TGTGCCAGCAGCCAGACAGATTCCTACGAGCAGTACTTC
CDR3aa: CASSQTDSYEQYF

j_gene: TRBJ2-7
v_gene: TRBV5-1
d_gene: TRBD1
abundance: .
CDR3nt: TGCGCCAGCAGCGACCTCGCCGGGACAGGGTACGAGCAGTACTTC
CDR3aa: CASSDLAGTGYEQYF

j_gene: TRBJ2-3
v_gene: TRBV7-3
d_gene: .
abundance: .
CDR3nt: TGTGCCAGCAGCTTACCCGCTAGCGGCACAGATACGCAGTATTTT
CDR3aa: CASSLPASGTDTQYF

j_gene: TRBJ2-2
v_gene: TRBV19
d_gene: TRBD1
abundance: .
CDR3nt: TGTGCCAGTACACCGGGACAGTTCACCGGGGAGCTGTTTTTT
CDR3aa: CASTPGQFTGELFF

j_gene: TRBJ1-1
v_gene: TRBV6-5
d_gene: .
abundance: few
CDR3nt: TGTGCCAGCAGTTACCGGAGGGGCACTGAAGCTTTCTTT
CDR3aa: CASSYRRGTEAFF

j_gene: TRBJ2-7
v_gene: TRBV10-3
d_gene: TRBD2
abundance: .
CDR3nt: TGTGCCATCAGTGCTAGCGGGGCCTCCTACGAGCAGTACTTC
CDR3aa: CAISASGASYEQYF

j_gene: TRBJ2-1
v_gene: TRBV10-3
d_gene: TRBD2
abundance: .
CDR3nt: TGTGCCATCAGTGGGGCACTAGCGGGGGGGCCGTGGCCTGAGCAGTTCTTC
CDR3aa: CAISGALAGGPWPEQFF

j_gene: TRBJ1-2
v_gene: TRBV28
d_gene: .
abundance: .
CDR3nt: TGTGCCAGCGTTGGCACAACACCGACTGATCAAAACTATGGCTACACCTTC
CDR3aa: CASVGTTPTDQNYGYTF

j_gene: TRBJ1-1
v_gene: TRBV7-9
d_gene: TRBD1
abundance: .
CDR3nt: TGTGCCAGCAGCTTTCTGGGACAGACGAACACTGAAGCTTTCTTT
CDR3aa: CASSFLGQTNTEAFF

j_gene: TRBJ1-6
v_gene: TRBV30
d_gene: .
abundance: .
CDR3nt: TGTGCCTGGGGTTTACAGAGCTCCTATAATTCACCCCTCCACTTT
CDR3aa: CAWGLQSSYNSPLHF

j_gene: TRBJ2-1
v_gene: TRBV10-3
d_gene: TRBD1
abundance: .
CDR3nt: TGTGCCATCAGCGGGACAGGGGTGTTCAATGAGCAGTTCTTC
CDR3aa: CAISGTGVFNEQFF

j_gene: TRBJ2-7
v_gene: TRBV11-3
d_gene: .
abundance: once
CDR3nt: TGTGCCAGCAGCTTAAACGGTGACTCCTACGAGCAGTACTTC
CDR3aa: CASSLNGDSYEQYF

j_gene: TRBJ1-2
v_gene: TRBV6-5
d_gene: TRBD1
abundance: .
CDR3nt: TGTGCCAGCAGTTCTGGACAGGGATCTAACTATGGCTACACCTTC
CDR3aa: CASSSGQGSNYGYTF

j_gene: TRBJ1-5
v_gene: TRBV30
d_gene: .
abundance: .
CDR3nt: TGTGCCTGGAGTGACCCCAGGAGGGGAAATCAGCCCCAGCATTTT
CDR3aa: CAWSDPRRGNQPQHF

j_gene: TRBJ2-1
v_gene: TRBV7-9
d_gene: .
abundance: .
CDR3nt: TGTGCCAGCAGCTTAGGTGGACTTCAGTTACAGTTCTTC
CDR3aa: CASSLGGLQLQFF

j_gene: TRBJ2-3
v_gene: TRBV12-3/TRBV12-4
d_gene: TRBD2
abundance: .
CDR3nt: TGTGCCACCGGGGGGGCAGATACGCAGTATTTT
CDR3aa: CATGGADTQYF

j_gene: TRBJ2-1
v_gene: TRBV10-2
d_gene: TRBD2
abundance: .
CDR3nt: TGCGCCAGCAGTGACTTACTAGCGGGGGGTAATGATGAGCAGTTCTTC
CDR3aa: CASSDLLAGGNDEQFF

j_gene: TRBJ2-3
v_gene: TRBV5-1
d_gene: .
abundance: .
CDR3nt: TGCGCCAGCAGCTCTGGACTACTTGATACGCAGTATTTT
CDR3aa: CASSSGLLDTQYF

j_gene: TRBJ2-7
v_gene: TRBV5-1
d_gene: TRBD1
abundance: once
CDR3nt: TGCGCCAGCAGGAGACAGGGACAGGGCACCTACGAGCAGTACTTC
CDR3aa: CASRRQGQGTYEQYF

j_gene: TRBJ1-5
v_gene: TRBV11-2
d_gene: .
abundance: .
CDR3nt: TGTGCCAGCAGTCACTCGGGGGGCTTCAATCAGCCCCAGCATTTT
CDR3aa: CASSHSGGFNQPQHF

j_gene: TRBJ1-1
v_gene: TRBV10-3
d_gene: TRBD1
abundance: .
CDR3nt: TGTGCCATCAGCGGGACAGGGAAGGACACTGAAGCTTTCTTT
CDR3aa: CAISGTGKDTEAFF

j_gene: TRBJ2-1
v_gene: TRBV11-2
d_gene: TRBD2
abundance: .
CDR3nt: TGTGCCAGCAGCCTACTGTGGTCGAGGACTAGTCAGAATGAGCAGTTCTTC
CDR3aa: CASSLLWSRTSQNEQFF

j_gene: TRBJ2-2
v_gene: TRBV2
d_gene: .
abundance: .
CDR3nt: TGTGCCAGCAATCCGGGGGAGAACACCGGGGAGCTGTTTTTT
CDR3aa: CASNPGENTGELFF

j_gene: TRBJ1-2
v_gene: TRBV18
d_gene: TRBD1
abundance: .
CDR3nt: TGTGCCAGCGTCCGGGACAGGGCTAACTATGGCTACACCTTC
CDR3aa: CASVRDRANYGYTF

j_gene: TRBJ2-2
v_gene: TRBV28
d_gene: .
abundance: .
CDR3nt: TGTGCCAGCAGTTTATGGGTCGGGGATACCACCGGGGAGCTGTTTTTT
CDR3aa: CASSLWVGDTTGELFF

j_gene: TRBJ2-3
v_gene: TRBV11-3
d_gene: .
abundance: once
CDR3nt: TGTGCCAGCAGCTTGGGGGGGCCCGGTACGCAGTATTTT
CDR3aa: CASSLGGPGTQYF

j_gene: TRBJ1-1
v_gene: TRBV12-3/TRBV12-4
d_gene: .
abundance: .
CDR3nt: TGTGCCAGCAGGGCGCCCACAGGGAATGCTTTCTTT
CDR3aa: CASRAPTGNAFF

j_gene: TRBJ2-5
v_gene: TRBV24-1
d_gene: TRBD2
abundance: .
CDR3nt: TGTGCCACCAGTGATGGGACTAGCGAGACCCAGTACTTC
CDR3aa: CATSDGTSETQYF

j_gene: TRBJ2-7
v_gene: TRBV6-6
d_gene: TRBD1
abundance: .
CDR3nt: TGTGCCAGCAGTTACGGACAGGGGGAAAACGAGCAGTACTTC
CDR3aa: CASSYGQGENEQYF

j_gene: TRBJ1-1
v_gene: TRBV19
d_gene: TRBD1
abundance: .
CDR3nt: TGTGCCAGTATTCCCAGGGGGCGCAACACTGAAGCTTTCTTT
CDR3aa: CASIPRGRNTEAFF

j_gene: TRBJ1-2
v_gene: TRBV19
d_gene: .
abundance: once
CDR3nt: TGTGCCAGTAGTAATGGACAGAGAGGCTACACCTTC
CDR3aa: CASSNGQRGYTF